This T cell receptor (beta chain) is from a study of T cell responses to AZD1222 COVID-19 vaccine. Study-wide results and limits: Rises in breadth and depth of Spike-specific TCRs came after two AZD1222 doses. Clonal diversity was possibly underestimated; the donors were predominantly white British and more often female. In all cases, repertoires were sampled only after the peak T cell response.

Trimming shortened V by 1 base and J by 2 bases, and 13 bases separated the two germline ends. From germline, CDR1 is MGHRA and CDR2 YSYEKL. The CDR3 is 16 residues long. Only one count was recorded for this clone. Its antigen is as yet unknown. Sequenced by immunoSEQ multiplex PCR; TCRdb stores in-frame clones only, minus some. The repertoire holds about 84,000 clones, with roughly 85% as singletons. V and J are TRBV4-1 and TRBJ2-3; D might be TRBD2 (5 bases). The material was peripheral blood, obtained 28 days after the second AZD1222 dose. The TCR originated in an adult who received the AZD1222 COVID-19 vaccine. The CDR3 is CASSQVLGGSTDTQYF. CDR3 coding DNA: TGCGCCAGCAGCCAAGTTCTAGGAGGTTCCACAGATACGCAGTATTTT.